A single sample is the source of the 12 T cell receptor beta chains below, sequenced in a study of T cells in Graves' hyperthyroidism and ophthalmopathy. RNA transcripts provided the source from which TCR beta CDR3 regions were amplified. HTBI primers drove first-round RT-PCR of the TCR CDR3. In TCRdb, the multiplex PCR reads were re-called with MiXCR into one record per CDR3 protein. The repertoire consists of some 300,000 distinct CDR3 sequences, with approximately 13% occurring once and the leading ten covering roughly 7.9%. The source material was blood. These receptors were taken from a woman aged 40 to 50 with Graves' hyperthyroidism.

This clonotype was seen many times. The rearrangement uses TRBV6-1 and TRBJ2-7; no reliable D call. V gave up 5 bases and J gave up 3 bases, with 11 bases separating them. This CDR3 is built from 13 residues. Germline CDR1 MNHNS, CDR2 SASEGT. This CDR3 is CASSIISHYEQYF. CDR3 nucleotides: TGTGCCAGCAGTATTATCTCCCACTACGAGCAGTACTTC.

This clonotype was observed at least ten times. The chain combines TRBV27 with TRBJ2-1; TRBD1 might be the D (5 bases). This CDR3 contains 14 residues. Trimming stripped 6 bases from V and 7 bases from J, with 16 bases between. Germline V lookup: CDR1 MNHEY, CDR2 SMNVEV (reference sequence). DNA of the CDR3: TGTGCCAGCAGGGAGCCAAGGGGTCGGAATGAGCAGTTCTTC. As protein: CASREPRGRNEQFF.

This clonotype was seen repeatedly, ten times or more. The chain has TRBV9 and TRBJ1-1, with D maybe TRBD1 (5 bases). V lost 4 bases and J lost 1, with 14 bases in between. The CDR3 consists of 15 residues. Germline values: CDR1 SGDLS, CDR2 YYNGEE. Written as DNA, the CDR3 is TGTGCCAGCAGCCTAACCGGGACGGGGAACACTGAAGCTTTCTTT. Protein: CASSLTGTGNTEAFF.

In its sample, this clonotype was seen many times. V gene TRBV2 combines with J gene TRBJ1-5; D might be TRBD1 (5 bases). Germline V CDR1 and CDR2: SNHLY, FYNNEI. V was clipped by 5 bases and J by 7 bases, with 21 bases between them. The CDR3 runs 16 residues. CDR3: CASSNRGTREGQPQHF. The DNA of the CDR3 is TGTGCCAGCAGTAACAGAGGGACCCGGGAAGGGCAGCCCCAGCATTTT.

The sample holds many counts of this clonotype. The J gene is TRBJ1-5, the V gene TRBV2; D call uncertain. This CDR3 region has 14 residues. Between the trimmed V and J ends, which lost 7 bases and 9 bases, there was a span of 19 bases. Per the germline V gene, CDR1 is SNHLY and CDR2 is FYNNEI. The CDR3 region is CASTPRGLLPPQHF. DNA for the CDR3: TGTGCCAGCACCCCGCGGGGTTTGCTCCCGCCCCAGCATTTT.

The chain couples TRBV14 to TRBJ2-7, with D tentatively TRBD1 or TRBD2 (5 bases each). Looked up from germline, CDR1 is SGHDN and CDR2 is FVKESK. V was cut by 1 base and J by 2 bases, with 15 bases left in between. This CDR3 is built from 16 residues. The CDR3 sequence is CASSQVLGTHTYEQYF. CDR3 nucleotide sequence: TGTGCCAGCAGCCAAGTACTGGGGACCCACACCTACGAGCAGTACTTC.

V gene TRBV20-1 combines with J gene TRBJ2-3; TRBD2 aligns across 11 bases. V shed 4 bases, J shed 4 bases, and the junction held 7 bases outside the gene matches. The CDR3 has 15 amino acids. The germline CDR1 and CDR2 sequences are DFQATT and SNEGSKA (reference sequence). CDR3 in amino acids: CSATFSGRASDTQYF. DNA for the CDR3: TGCAGTGCTACCTTTAGCGGGAGGGCCTCAGATACGCAGTATTTT.

The rearrangement links TRBV9 to TRBJ1-6; unclear D gene. There are 14 residues in the CDR3. Germline V gene data show CDR1 as SGDLS and CDR2 as YYNGEE. With 2 bases removed from V and 8 bases from J, the gap between germline ends came to 11 bases. CDR3 protein: CASSVEAADSPLHF. As DNA, the CDR3 is TGTGCCAGCAGCGTCGAGGCTGCGGATTCACCCCTCCACTTT. Full variable domain (rest looked up from reference TRBV9 and TRBJ1-6): DSGVTQTPKHLITATGQRVTLRCSPRSGDLSVYWYQQSLDQGLQFLIQYYNGEERAKGNILERFSAQQFPDLHSELNLSSLELGDSALYFCASSVEAADSPLHFGNGTRLTVT.

This clonotype was picked up one time. This may come from a read error, since a much larger clone is one base off. The chain is built from TRBV27 and TRBJ2-1; 10 bases match TRBD2. Germline V gives CDR1 MNHEY, CDR2 SMNVEV (reference sequence). The CDR3 sequence is 15 residues long. CDR3 amino acids: CASSSNSGGYSEQFF. The CDR3 DNA follows: TGTGCCAGCAGCTCCAATAGCGGGGGGTACAGTGAGCAGTTCTTC.

This clonotype was observed at least ten times. V usage is TRBV20-1 and J usage is TRBJ2-5; TRBD2 might be the D (5 bases). The CDR3 runs to 13 residues. Germline CDR1 DFQATT, CDR2 SNEGSKA (reference sequence). The V end was cut by 5 bases, the J end by 5 bases, with 15 bases between. CDR3 in DNA: TGCAGTGCTGGAAGCGGTAGGGCGGAGACCCAGTACTTC. Residues: CSAGSGRAETQYF.

About this clonotype: This may stem from a read error, because a much larger clone lies one nucleotide away. This chain joins TRBV4-1 and TRBJ1-2; D is perhaps TRBD1 (5 bases). This CDR3 is 16 amino acids long. Germline loops: CDR1 MGHRA, CDR2 YSYEKL. Between the trimmed V and J ends, which lost 4 bases and 2 bases, there was a span of 17 bases. The CDR3, as DNA: TGCGCCAGCAGCCGAGATCAAGGGGCGCACAACTATGGCTACACCTTC. Its translation is CASSRDQGAHNYGYTF.

This clonotype was seen only a few times. One end of the junction fails to match germline, which may point to a read error. This chain joins TRBV15 and TRBJ2-1; 12 nucleotides align to TRBD2. Germline V gives CDR1 LNHNV, CDR2 YYDKDF (reference sequence). The CDR3 is 13 amino acids. CDR3 in DNA: TGTGCCACCAGGCTAGCGGGAGGGCAGGAGAAGTGCTTC. This encodes CATRLAGGQEKCF.